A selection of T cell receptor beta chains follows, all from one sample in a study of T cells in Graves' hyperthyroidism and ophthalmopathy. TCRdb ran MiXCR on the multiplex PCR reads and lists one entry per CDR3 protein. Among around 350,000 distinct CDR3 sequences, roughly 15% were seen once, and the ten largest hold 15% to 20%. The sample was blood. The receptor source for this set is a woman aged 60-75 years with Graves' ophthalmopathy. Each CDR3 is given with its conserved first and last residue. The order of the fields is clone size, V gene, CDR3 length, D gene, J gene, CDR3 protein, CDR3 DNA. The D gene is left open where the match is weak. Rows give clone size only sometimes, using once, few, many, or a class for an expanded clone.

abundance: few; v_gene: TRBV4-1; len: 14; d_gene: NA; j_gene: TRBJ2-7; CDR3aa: CASSPGRFAYEQYF; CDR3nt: TGCGCCAGCAGCCCGGGACGATTCGCCTACGAGCAGTACTTC
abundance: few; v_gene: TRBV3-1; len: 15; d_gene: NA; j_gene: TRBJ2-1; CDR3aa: CASSPGAGVMDEQFF; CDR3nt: TGTGCCAGCAGCCCCGGGGCAGGGGTGATGGATGAGCAGTTCTTC
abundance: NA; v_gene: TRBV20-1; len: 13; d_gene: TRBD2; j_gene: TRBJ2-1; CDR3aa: CGSTSGVYNEQFF; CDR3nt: TGCGGATCGACTAGCGGGGTCTACAATGAGCAGTTCTTC
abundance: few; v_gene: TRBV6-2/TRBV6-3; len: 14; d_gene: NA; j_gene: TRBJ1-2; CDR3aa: CASRTGGRNYGYTF; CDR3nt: TGTGCCAGCAGAACGGGGGGCAGGAACTATGGCTACACCTTC
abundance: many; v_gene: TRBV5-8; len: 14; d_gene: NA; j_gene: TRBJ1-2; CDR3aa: CASSLVGADYGYTF; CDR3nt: TGTGCCAGCAGCTTGGTGGGGGCGGACTATGGCTACACCTTC
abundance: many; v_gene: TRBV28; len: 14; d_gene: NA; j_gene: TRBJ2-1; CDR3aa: CASSWGETYNEQFF; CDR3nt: TGTGCCAGCAGTTGGGGGGAAACCTACAATGAGCAGTTCTTC
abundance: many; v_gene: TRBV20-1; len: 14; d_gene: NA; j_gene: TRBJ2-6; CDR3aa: CSASAVGGANVLTF; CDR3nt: TGCAGTGCTAGTGCCGTTGGGGGGGCCAACGTCCTGACTTTC
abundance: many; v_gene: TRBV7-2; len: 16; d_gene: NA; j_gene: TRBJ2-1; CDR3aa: CASSLVYRGSYNEQFF; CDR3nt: TGTGCCAGCAGCTTAGTGTATAGGGGCTCCTACAATGAGCAGTTCTTC
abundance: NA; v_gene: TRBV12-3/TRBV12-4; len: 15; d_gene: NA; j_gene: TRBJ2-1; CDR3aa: CASSFGTRSYNEQFF; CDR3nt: TGTGCCAGCAGCTTTGGGACCCGCTCCTACAATGAGCAGTTCTTC
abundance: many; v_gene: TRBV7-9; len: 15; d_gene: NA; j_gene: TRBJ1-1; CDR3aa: CASSLTGAGNTEAFF; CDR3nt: TGTGCCAGCAGCTTAACGGGGGCGGGGAACACTGAAGCTTTCTTT
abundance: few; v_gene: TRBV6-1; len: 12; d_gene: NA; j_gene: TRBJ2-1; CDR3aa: CASSQKRYEQFF; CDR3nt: TGTGCCAGCAGTCAGAAGCGCTATGAGCAGTTCTTC
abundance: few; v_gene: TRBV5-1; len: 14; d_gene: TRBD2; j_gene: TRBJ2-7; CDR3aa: CASRGTSGSPEQYF; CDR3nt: TGCGCCAGCAGGGGGACTAGCGGGAGTCCCGAGCAGTACTTC
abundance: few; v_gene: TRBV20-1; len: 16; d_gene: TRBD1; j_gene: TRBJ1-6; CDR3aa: CSASVQGNDYNSPLHF; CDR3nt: TGCAGTGCTAGCGTACAGGGGAACGACTATAATTCACCCCTCCACTTT
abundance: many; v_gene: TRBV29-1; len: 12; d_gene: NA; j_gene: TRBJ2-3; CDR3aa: CSVTQGFNTQYF; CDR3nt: TGCAGCGTCACCCAGGGGTTTAATACGCAGTATTTT
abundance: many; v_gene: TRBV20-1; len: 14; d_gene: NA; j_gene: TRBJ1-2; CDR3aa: CSARARQGHYGYTF; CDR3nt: TGCAGTGCTAGAGCCAGACAAGGTCACTATGGCTACACCTTC
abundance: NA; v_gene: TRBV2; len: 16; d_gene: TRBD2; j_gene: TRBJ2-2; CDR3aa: CASSEVLAGVTGELFF; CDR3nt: TGTGCCAGCAGTGAGGTACTAGCGGGAGTCACCGGGGAGCTGTTTTTT
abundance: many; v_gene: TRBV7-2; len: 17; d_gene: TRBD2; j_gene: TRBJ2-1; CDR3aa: CASSLFPSGSSYNEQFF; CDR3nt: TGTGCCAGCAGCTTATTTCCTAGCGGGAGTAGCTACAATGAGCAGTTCTTC
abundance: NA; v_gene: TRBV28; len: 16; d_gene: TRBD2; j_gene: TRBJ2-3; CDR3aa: CASRATSGRPTDTQYF; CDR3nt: TGTGCCAGCAGGGCGACTAGCGGGAGGCCCACAGATACGCAGTATTTT
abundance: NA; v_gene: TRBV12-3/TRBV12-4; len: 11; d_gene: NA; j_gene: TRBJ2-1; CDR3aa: CASSSMVGQFF; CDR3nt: TGTGCCAGCAGTTCGATGGTCGGACAGTTCTTC
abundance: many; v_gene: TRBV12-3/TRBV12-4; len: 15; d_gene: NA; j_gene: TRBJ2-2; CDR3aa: CASSPTGGRGGELFF; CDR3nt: TGTGCCAGCAGCCCAACCGGGGGGCGGGGCGGGGAGCTGTTTTTT
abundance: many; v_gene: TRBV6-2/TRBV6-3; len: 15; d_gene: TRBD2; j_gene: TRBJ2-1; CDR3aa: CASRKWTSGNNEQFF; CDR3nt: TGTGCCAGCAGGAAATGGACTAGCGGGAACAATGAGCAGTTCTTC
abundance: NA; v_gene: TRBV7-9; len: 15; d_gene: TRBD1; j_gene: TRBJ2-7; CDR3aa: CASSFPRQGAHEQYF; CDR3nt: TGTGCCAGCAGCTTCCCCAGACAGGGCGCCCACGAGCAGTACTTC
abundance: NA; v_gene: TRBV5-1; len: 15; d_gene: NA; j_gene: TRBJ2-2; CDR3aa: CASSLRQQSTGELFF; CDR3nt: TGCGCCAGCAGCTTAAGACAGCAAAGCACCGGGGAGCTGTTTTTT
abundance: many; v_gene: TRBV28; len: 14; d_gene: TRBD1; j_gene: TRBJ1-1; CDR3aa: CASSSGQLNTEAFF; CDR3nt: TGTGCCAGCAGTTCGGGACAGTTGAACACTGAAGCTTTCTTT
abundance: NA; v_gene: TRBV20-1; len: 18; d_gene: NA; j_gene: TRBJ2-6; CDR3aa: CSARLPGPPLSGANVLTF; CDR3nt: TGCAGTGCTAGGCTACCGGGACCTCCCCTCTCTGGGGCCAACGTCCTGACTTTC
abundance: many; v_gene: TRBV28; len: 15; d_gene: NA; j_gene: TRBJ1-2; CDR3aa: CASSRPGTPEVGYTF; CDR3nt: TGTGCCAGCAGTCGTCCCGGGACACCGGAGGTTGGCTACACCTTC
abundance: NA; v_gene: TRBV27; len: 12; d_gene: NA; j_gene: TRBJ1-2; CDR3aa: CASSFERDSYTF; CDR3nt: TGTGCCAGCAGTTTCGAAAGGGACAGCTACACCTTC
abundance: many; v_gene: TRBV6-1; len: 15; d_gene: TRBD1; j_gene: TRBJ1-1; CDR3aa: CASSSDRASVTEAFF; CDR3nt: TGTGCCAGCAGTTCGGACAGGGCGAGTGTCACTGAAGCTTTCTTT
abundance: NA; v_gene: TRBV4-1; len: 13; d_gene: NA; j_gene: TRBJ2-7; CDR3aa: CASSQLPGTEQYF; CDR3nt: TGCGCCAGCAGCCAGCTGCCTGGGACCGAGCAGTACTTC
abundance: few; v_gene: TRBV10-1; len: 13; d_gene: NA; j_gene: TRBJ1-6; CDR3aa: CASSETANSPLHF; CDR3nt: TGCGCCAGCAGTGAGACGGCTAATTCACCCCTCCACTTT
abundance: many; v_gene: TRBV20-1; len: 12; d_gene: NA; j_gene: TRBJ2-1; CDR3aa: CSARDSAREQFF; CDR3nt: TGCAGTGCTAGAGATTCGGCGCGGGAGCAGTTCTTC
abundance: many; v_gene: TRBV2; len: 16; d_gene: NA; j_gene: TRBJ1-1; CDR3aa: CASSRGSPGENTEAFF; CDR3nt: TGTGCCAGCAGCCGTGGGTCCCCCGGAGAAAACACTGAAGCTTTCTTT
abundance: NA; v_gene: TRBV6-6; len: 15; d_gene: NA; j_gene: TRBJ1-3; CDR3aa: CASSYSRTVGNTIYF; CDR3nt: TGTGCCAGCAGTTACTCCCGGACAGTTGGAAACACCATATATTTT
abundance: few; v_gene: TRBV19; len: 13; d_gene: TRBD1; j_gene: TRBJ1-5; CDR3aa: CASSIQGDQPQHF; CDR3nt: TGTGCCAGTAGTATTCAGGGGGATCAGCCCCAGCATTTT
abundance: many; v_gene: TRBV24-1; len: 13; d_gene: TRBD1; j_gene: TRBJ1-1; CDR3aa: CATSDLQGGEAFF; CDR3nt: TGTGCCACCAGTGATTTGCAAGGGGGCGAAGCTTTCTTT
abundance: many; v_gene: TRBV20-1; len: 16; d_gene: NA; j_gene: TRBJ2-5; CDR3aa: CSAGNPRGGRTETQYF; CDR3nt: TGCAGTGCTGGAAATCCCAGGGGAGGAAGGACAGAGACCCAGTACTTC
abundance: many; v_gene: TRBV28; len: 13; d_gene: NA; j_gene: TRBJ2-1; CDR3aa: CASSLRQTNEQFF; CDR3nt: TGTGCCAGCAGTTTAAGGCAAACCAATGAGCAGTTCTTC
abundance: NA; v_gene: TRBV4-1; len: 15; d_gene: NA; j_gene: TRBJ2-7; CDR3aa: CASSQVGLDGYEQYF; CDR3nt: TGCGCCAGCAGCCAAGTAGGCCTAGATGGGTACGAGCAGTACTTC
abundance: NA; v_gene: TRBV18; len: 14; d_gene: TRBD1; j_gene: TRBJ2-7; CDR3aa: CASSPDRVMGEQYF; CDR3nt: TGTGCCAGCTCACCCGACAGGGTAATGGGCGAGCAGTACTTC
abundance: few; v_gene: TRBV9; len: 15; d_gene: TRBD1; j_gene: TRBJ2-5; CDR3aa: CASSVGPGGPETQYF; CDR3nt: TGTGCCAGCAGCGTAGGGCCAGGGGGCCCAGAGACCCAGTACTTC
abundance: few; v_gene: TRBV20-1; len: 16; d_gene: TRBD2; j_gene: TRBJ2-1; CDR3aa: CSARDEAGGYGNEQFF; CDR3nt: TGCAGTGCTAGAGATGAGGCGGGAGGATACGGCAATGAGCAGTTCTTC
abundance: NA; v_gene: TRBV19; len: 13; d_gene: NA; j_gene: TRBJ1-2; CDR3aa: CASSIGGDYGYTF; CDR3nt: TGTGCCAGTAGTATTGGAGGGGACTATGGCTACACCTTC
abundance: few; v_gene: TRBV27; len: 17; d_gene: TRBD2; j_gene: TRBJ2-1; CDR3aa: CASSSASGRSSYNEQFF; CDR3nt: TGTGCCAGCAGTTCCGCTAGCGGGAGATCGTCCTACAATGAGCAGTTCTTC
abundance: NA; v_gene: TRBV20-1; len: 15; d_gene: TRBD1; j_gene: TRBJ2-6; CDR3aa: CSASDRASGANVLTF; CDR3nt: TGCAGTGCTAGCGACAGGGCTTCTGGGGCCAACGTCCTGACTTTC
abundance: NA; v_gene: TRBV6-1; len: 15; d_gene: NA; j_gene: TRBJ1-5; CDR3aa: CASSSGEGINQPQHF; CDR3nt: TGTGCCAGCAGTAGTGGGGAGGGCATCAATCAGCCCCAGCATTTT
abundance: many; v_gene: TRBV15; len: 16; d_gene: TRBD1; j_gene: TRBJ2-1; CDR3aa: CATSSIPGQGFTEQFF; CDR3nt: TGTGCCACCAGCAGCATACCGGGACAGGGTTTTACTGAGCAGTTCTTC
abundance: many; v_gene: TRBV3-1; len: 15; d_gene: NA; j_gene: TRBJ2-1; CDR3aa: CASSQSYLRAGEQFF; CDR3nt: TGTGCCAGCAGCCAATCCTATTTGAGGGCCGGGGAGCAGTTCTTC
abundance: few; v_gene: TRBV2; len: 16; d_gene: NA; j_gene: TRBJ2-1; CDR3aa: CASSEPGRSSYSEQFF; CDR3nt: TGTGCCAGCAGTGAGCCGGGACGGAGCTCCTACAGTGAGCAGTTCTTC
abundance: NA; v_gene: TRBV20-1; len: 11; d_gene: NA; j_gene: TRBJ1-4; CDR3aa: CSARDLEKLFF; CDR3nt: TGCAGTGCTAGAGATTTGGAAAAACTGTTTTTT
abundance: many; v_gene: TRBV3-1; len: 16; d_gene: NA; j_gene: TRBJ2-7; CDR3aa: CASSQMTGPAGHEQYF; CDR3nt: TGTGCCAGCAGCCAAATGACAGGGCCTGCGGGGCACGAGCAGTACTTC
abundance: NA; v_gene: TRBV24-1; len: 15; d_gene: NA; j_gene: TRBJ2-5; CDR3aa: CATSERAERQETQYF; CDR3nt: TGTGCCACCAGTGAACGGGCAGAGAGACAAGAGACCCAGTACTTC
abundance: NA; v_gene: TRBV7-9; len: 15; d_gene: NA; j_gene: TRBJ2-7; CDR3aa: CASSPLGAASYEQYF; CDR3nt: TGTGCCAGCAGCCCCCTGGGAGCGGCCTCCTACGAGCAGTACTTC
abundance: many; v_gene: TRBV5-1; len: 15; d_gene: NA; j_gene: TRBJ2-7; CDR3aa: CASSFDDSRPYEQYF; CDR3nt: TGCGCCAGCAGCTTCGACGACAGCCGTCCCTACGAGCAGTACTTC
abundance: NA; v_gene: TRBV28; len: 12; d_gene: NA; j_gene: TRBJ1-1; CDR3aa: CATGEANTEALF; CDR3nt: TGTGCCACAGGGGAGGCGAACACTGAAGCTCTCTTT
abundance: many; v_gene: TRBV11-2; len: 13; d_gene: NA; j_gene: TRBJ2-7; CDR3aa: CASSLDPSYEQYF; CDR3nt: TGTGCCAGCAGCTTAGACCCCTCGTACGAGCAGTACTTC